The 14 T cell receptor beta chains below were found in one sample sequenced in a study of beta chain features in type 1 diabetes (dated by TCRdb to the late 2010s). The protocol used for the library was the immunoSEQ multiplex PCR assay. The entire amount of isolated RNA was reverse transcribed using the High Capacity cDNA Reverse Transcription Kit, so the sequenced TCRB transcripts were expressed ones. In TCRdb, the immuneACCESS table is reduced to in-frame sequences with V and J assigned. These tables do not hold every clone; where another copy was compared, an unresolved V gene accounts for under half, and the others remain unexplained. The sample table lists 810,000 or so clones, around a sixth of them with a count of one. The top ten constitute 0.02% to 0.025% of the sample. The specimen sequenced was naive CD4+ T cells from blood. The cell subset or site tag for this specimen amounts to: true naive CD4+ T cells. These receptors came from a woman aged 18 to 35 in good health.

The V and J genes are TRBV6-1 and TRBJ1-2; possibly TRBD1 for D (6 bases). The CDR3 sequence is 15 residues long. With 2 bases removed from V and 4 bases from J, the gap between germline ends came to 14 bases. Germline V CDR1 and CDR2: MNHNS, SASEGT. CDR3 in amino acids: CASSELWGAGYGYTF. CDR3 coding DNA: TGTGCCAGCAGTGAATTATGGGGGGCCGGCTATGGCTACACCTTC.

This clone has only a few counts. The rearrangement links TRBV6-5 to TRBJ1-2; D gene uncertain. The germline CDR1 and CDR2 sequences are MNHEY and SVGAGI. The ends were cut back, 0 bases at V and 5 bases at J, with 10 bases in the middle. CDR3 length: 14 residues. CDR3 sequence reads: CASSYSSVGYGYTF. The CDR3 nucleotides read TGTGCCAGCAGTTACTCGTCGGTAGGGTATGGCTACACCTTC.

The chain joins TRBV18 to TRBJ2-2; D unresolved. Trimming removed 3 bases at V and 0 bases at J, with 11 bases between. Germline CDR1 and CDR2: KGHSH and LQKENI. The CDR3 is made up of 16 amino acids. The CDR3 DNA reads TGTGCCAGCTCACCCCAGACATGGACGAACACCGGGGAGCTGTTTTTT. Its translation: CASSPQTWTNTGELFF.

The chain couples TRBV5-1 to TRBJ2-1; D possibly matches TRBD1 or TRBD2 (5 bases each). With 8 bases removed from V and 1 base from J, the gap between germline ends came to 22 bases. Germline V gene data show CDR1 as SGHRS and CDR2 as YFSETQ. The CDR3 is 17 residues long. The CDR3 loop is CARHYLRGSQSYNEQFF. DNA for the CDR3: TGCGCCAGGCATTACCTTCGGGGCAGCCAATCCTACAATGAGCAGTTCTTC. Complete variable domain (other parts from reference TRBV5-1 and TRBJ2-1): KAGVTQTPRYLIKTRGQQVTLSCSPISGHRSVSWYQQTPGQGLQFLFEYFSETQRNKGNFPGRFSGRQFSNSRSEMNVSTLELGDSALYLCARHYLRGSQSYNEQFFGPGTRLTVL.

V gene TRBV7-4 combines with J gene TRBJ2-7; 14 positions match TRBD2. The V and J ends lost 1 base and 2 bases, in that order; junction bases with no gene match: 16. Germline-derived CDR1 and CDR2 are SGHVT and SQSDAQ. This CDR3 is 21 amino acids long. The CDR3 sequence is CASSLVGMRGTSGSLAYEQYF. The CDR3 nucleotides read TGTGCCAGCAGCTTAGTTGGTATGCGGGGGACTAGCGGGAGTCTGGCCTACGAGCAGTACTTC.

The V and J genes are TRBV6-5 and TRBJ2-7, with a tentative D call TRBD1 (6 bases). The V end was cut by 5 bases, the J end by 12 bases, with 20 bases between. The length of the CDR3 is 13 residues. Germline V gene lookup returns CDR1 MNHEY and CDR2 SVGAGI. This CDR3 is CASSEALATGWYF. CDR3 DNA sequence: TGTGCCAGCAGTGAAGCATTGGCGACAGGCTGGTACTTC.

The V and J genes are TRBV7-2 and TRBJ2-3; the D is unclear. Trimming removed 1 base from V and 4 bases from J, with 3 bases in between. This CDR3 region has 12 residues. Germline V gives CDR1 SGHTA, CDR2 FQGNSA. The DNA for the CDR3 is TGTGCCAGCAGCTTAGAGGCAGATACGCAGTATTTT. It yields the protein CASSLEADTQYF.

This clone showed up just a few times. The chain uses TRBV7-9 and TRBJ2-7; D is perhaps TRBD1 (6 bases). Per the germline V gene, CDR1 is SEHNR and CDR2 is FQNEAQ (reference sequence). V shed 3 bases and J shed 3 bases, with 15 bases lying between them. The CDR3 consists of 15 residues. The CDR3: CASSFLGRGNYEQYF. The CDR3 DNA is TGTGCCAGCAGCTTTTTGGGCAGGGGAAACTACGAGCAGTACTTC.

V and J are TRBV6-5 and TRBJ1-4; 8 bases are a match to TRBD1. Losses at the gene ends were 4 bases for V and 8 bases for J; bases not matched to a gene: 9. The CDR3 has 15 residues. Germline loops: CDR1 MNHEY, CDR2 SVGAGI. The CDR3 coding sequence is TGTGCCAGCAGTTTGACGGGACAGGATGGCGAAAAACTGTTTTTT. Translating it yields CASSLTGQDGEKLFF.

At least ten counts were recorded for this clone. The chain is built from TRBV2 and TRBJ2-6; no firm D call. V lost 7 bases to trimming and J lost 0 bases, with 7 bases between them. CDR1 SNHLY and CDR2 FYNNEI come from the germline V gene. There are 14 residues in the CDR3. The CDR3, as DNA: TGTGCCAGCAAGGTCGCCTCTGGGGCCAACGTCCTGACTTTC. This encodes CASKVASGANVLTF. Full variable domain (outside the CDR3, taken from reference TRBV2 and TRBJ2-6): EPEVTQTPSHQVTQMGQEVILRCVPISNHLYFYWYRQILGQKVEFLVSFYNNEISEKSEIFDDQFSVERPDGSNFTLKIRSTKLEDSAMYFCASKVASGANVLTFGAGSRLTVL.

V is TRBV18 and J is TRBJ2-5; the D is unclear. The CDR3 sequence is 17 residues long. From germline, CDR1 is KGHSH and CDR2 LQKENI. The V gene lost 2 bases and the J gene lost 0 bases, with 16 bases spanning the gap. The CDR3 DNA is TGTGCCAGCTCACCAGTTGTCACCTCGTGGGACCAAGAGACCCAGTACTTC. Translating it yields CASSPVVTSWDQETQYF.

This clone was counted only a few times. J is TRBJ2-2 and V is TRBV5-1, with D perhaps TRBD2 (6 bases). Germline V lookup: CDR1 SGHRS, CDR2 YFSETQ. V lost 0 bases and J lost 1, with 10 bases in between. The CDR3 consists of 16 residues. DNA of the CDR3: TGCGCCAGCAGCTTGGCCGGGACTCTGAACACCGGGGAGCTGTTTTTT. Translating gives CASSLAGTLNTGELFF.

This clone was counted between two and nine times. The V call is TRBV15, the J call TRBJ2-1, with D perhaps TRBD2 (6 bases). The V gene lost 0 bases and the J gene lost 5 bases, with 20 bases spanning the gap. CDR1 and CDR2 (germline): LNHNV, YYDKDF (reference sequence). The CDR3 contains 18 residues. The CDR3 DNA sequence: TGTGCCACCAGCAGAGATTTGGTAGCGGATGAACTCCACAATGAGCAGTTCTTC. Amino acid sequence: CATSRDLVADELHNEQFF.

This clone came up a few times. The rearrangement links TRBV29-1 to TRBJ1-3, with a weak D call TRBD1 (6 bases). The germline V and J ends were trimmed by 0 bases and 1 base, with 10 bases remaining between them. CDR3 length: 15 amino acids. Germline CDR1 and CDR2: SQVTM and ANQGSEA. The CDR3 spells CSVEEKGGSGNTIYF. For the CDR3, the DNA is TGCAGCGTTGAAGAAAAAGGGGGGTCTGGAAACACCATATATTTT.